The 24 T cell receptor beta chains in this list originate from one sample, sequenced in a study of shared T cell receptors in the human thymus. Generated by immunoSEQ multiplex PCR, the TCRdb table keeps only in-frame clones and is missing some. This repertoire shows about 660,000 clones, around 89% found once; its top ten account for 0.01%. The sample also formed part of further work on human thymus T cells.

Sequencing was carried out using thymocytes. These receptors all stem from a boy less than two years old with a congenital heart defect.

This chain connects TRBV5-1 to TRBJ2-7; D call uncertain. The CDR3 length is 13 residues. Trimming removed 7 bases from V and 6 bases from J, with 17 bases in between. The germline CDR1 and CDR2 sequences are SGHRS and YFSETQ. The CDR3, as DNA: TGCGCCAGCCGACTTGTAGTAGGAGCCGAGCAGTACTTC. Its protein product is CASRLVVGAEQYF.

The rearrangement joins TRBV5-8 to TRBJ2-2, with a tentative D call TRBD1 (8 bases). V was cut by 5 bases and J by 4 bases, with 21 bases left in between. This CDR3 has 17 residues. Germline V CDR1 and CDR2: SGHTS, YDEGEE. This chain's CDR3 is CASRRPDREGATGELFF. CDR3 nucleotides: TGTGCCAGCAGACGACCGGACAGGGAGGGGGCCACCGGGGAGCTGTTTTTT.

V and J are TRBV2 and TRBJ2-3, with D unclear. Per the germline V gene, CDR1 is SNHLY and CDR2 is FYNNEI. The CDR3 is made up of 16 amino acids. V was shortened by 5 bases and J by 1 base, with 16 bases between the two germline ends. CDR3 protein: CASSPSIGQRTDTQYF. The CDR3 DNA follows: TGTGCCAGCAGTCCCTCTATTGGGCAGCGCACAGATACGCAGTATTTT.

V and J are TRBV7-8 and TRBJ2-2; perhaps TRBD2 as D (6 bases). The germline V gene encodes CDR1 SGHVS and CDR2 FQNEAQ. This CDR3 is 14 amino acids long. V was shortened by 5 bases and J by 7 bases, with 14 bases between the two germline ends. Here the CDR3 reads CASSPSRGCGELFF. DNA for the CDR3: TGTGCCAGCAGCCCGAGTCGGGGGTGCGGGGAGCTGTTTTTT.

This chain uses TRBV30 with TRBJ2-1; TRBD1 matches 9 bases. The length of the CDR3 is 15 residues. Germline V gene sequence: CDR1 GTSNPN, CDR2 SVGIG (reference sequence). Trimming cost V 2 bases and J 0 bases; bases outside gene matches: 2. The CDR3 DNA is TGTGCCTGGAGTCCACAGGGGGCCTCCTACAATGAGCAGTTCTTC. It translates to CAWSPQGASYNEQFF.

This clone was counted only a few times. V and J are TRBV2 and TRBJ1-4, with a possible D match to TRBD1 (5 bases). Germline values: CDR1 SNHLY, CDR2 FYNNEI. The CDR3 extends over 13 amino acids. V was pared by 6 bases and J by 5 bases, with 10 bases between. DNA of the CDR3: TGTGCCAGCAGCGAGACAGTAAATGAAAAACTGTTTTTT. It is translated as CASSETVNEKLFF.

The genes are TRBV6-6 and TRBJ2-2, with a possible D match to TRBD2 (6 bases). Germline V gives CDR1 MNHNY, CDR2 SVGAGI (reference sequence). Trimming pared 7 bases from V and 6 bases from J, leaving 12 bases between. This CDR3 spans 13 amino acids. The CDR3 is CASTQGEAGELFF. The CDR3 DNA is TGTGCCAGCACCCAAGGGGAGGCCGGGGAGCTGTTTTTT.

The chain carries TRBV7-3 and TRBJ2-7; weak D call: TRBD2 (5 bases). This CDR3 comprises 15 residues. Trimming took off 5 bases at V and 2 bases at J, with 16 bases between the two ends. From germline, CDR1 is SGHTA and CDR2 FQGTGA. The CDR3 sequence is CASSPRGAAPYEQYF. CDR3 DNA: TGTGCCAGCAGCCCCCGAGGAGCGGCTCCCTACGAGCAGTACTTC.

This clone was seen only once. V usage is TRBV28 and J usage is TRBJ1-3; a weak D match, TRBD1 (5 bases). The CDR3 has 15 residues. V gave up 1 base and J gave up 4 bases, with 11 bases separating them. Germline V gene data show CDR1 as MDHEN and CDR2 as SYDVKM. CDR3 nucleotide sequence: TGTGCCAGCAGTTTATCGGGGGGGGGAGGAAACACCATATATTTT. Translating gives CASSLSGGGGNTIYF.

V is TRBV6-5 and J is TRBJ2-5; D gene ambiguous. The J call is doubtful: the DNA matches TRBJ2-7 better. Germline assignment: CDR1 MNHEY and CDR2 SVGAGI. The CDR3 covers 14 residues. The chain's CDR3 is CASSPVQAAYEQYF. The CDR3 DNA is TGTGCCAGCAGTCCCGTGCAGGCCGCCTACGAGCAGTACTTC.

The CDR3 DNA reads as TGTGCCAGCAGCTCAACCCTAGGCAGGGTATTCGAGCAGTACTTC. Encoded protein: CASSSTLGRVFEQYF. The gene calls are TRBV11-3 and TRBJ2-7; the D gene is possibly TRBD1 (5 bases). V lost 4 bases to trimming and J lost 6 bases, with 19 bases between them. The V gene's germline CDR1 is SGHNT and CDR2 YENEEA. CDR3 length equals 15 residues.

This clone occurred a few times. The J gene is TRBJ2-2, the V gene TRBV4-2; D is possibly TRBD2 (6 bases). The germline V gene has CDR1 LGHNA and CDR2 YNFKEQ. This CDR3 has 21 residues. V lost 3 bases, J lost 3 bases, and 29 bases lay in between. The CDR3 protein is CASSHRSWTPSEHLYTGELFF. CDR3 coding DNA: TGTGCCAGCAGCCACCGAAGTTGGACTCCTAGCGAACACCTGTACACCGGGGAGCTGTTTTTT.

This sequence joins TRBV2 and TRBJ2-7, with 14 bases matching TRBD2. V trimming: 0 bases; J trimming: 5 bases; junction bases outside the gene matches: 6. The germline V gene encodes CDR1 SNHLY and CDR2 FYNNEI. The CDR3 consists of 17 residues. Written as DNA, the CDR3 is TGTGCCAGCAGTGAAGCGGGACTAGCGGGAGTATCCCACGAGCAGTACTTC. It is translated as CASSEAGLAGVSHEQYF.

The chain joins TRBV30 to TRBJ2-3; D unclear. CDR1 is GTSNPN, CDR2 SVGIG, per germline (reference sequence). V was clipped by 0 bases and J by 4 bases, with 5 bases between them. The CDR3 runs 12 residues. In DNA, the CDR3 is TGTGCCTGGAGTGTACCAGCAGATACGCAGTATTTT. Its protein product is CAWSVPADTQYF.

The chain joins TRBV4-3 to TRBJ1-1; maybe TRBD1 (5 bases). Trimming took off 0 bases at V and 0 bases at J, with 20 bases between the two ends. The germline V gene encodes CDR1 LGHNA and CDR2 YSLEER. The CDR3 runs 19 residues. CDR3 loop: CASSQDFRGSMVMNTEAFF. CDR3 nucleotides: TGCGCCAGCAGCCAAGATTTTCGGGGGTCTATGGTGATGAACACTGAAGCTTTCTTT.

The rearrangement links TRBV4-3 to TRBJ2-1, with 7 nucleotides matching TRBD2. The CDR3 extends over 16 amino acids. V dropped 0 bases and J dropped 8; count of bases not matched to a gene: 10. CDR1 and CDR2 from the germline V gene are LGHNA and YSLEER. The CDR3 loop is CASSQELWGRAHEQFF. Written as DNA, the CDR3 is TGCGCCAGCAGCCAAGAGCTTTGGGGGAGGGCCCATGAGCAGTTCTTC.

The gene calls are TRBV27 and TRBJ2-7; 9 bases fit TRBD2. Germline CDR1 reads MNHEY; CDR2 reads SMNVEV (reference sequence). The CDR3 is 14 amino acids. After removal of 5 bases from V and 6 bases from J, the junction contained 8 bases not matched to a gene. The CDR3 DNA reads as TGTGCCAGCAGTCCCTCGGGACTAGCTTCCGAGCAGTACTTC. This translates into CASSPSGLASEQYF.

V is TRBV29-1 and J is TRBJ2-7, with no clear D. The V end lost 5 bases, the J end lost 5 bases, and 7 bases lay between the germline ends. Germline CDR1 and CDR2: SQVTM and ANQGSEA. The CDR3 has 10 residues. CDR3 amino acids: CSVLTDEQYF. DNA for the CDR3: TGCAGCGTTCTAACCGACGAGCAGTACTTC.

This rearrangement joins TRBV4-3 to TRBJ2-2; tentatively, D is TRBD1 (5 bases). The CDR3 runs 15 residues. Trimming cost V 1 base and J 6 bases, with 12 bases left between them. Germline-derived CDR1 and CDR2 are LGHNA and YSLEER. The CDR3 bases are TGCGCCAGCAGCCAAGGCTGGCTAGGGGCCGGGGAGCTGTTTTTT. Encoded protein: CASSQGWLGAGELFF.

This chain uses TRBV5-6 with TRBJ1-2; D unclear. V lost 0 bases and J 2 bases, leaving 5 bases between the germline ends. The length of the CDR3 is 13 residues. The V gene's germline CDR1 is SGHDT and CDR2 YYEEEE. The CDR3 region has the DNA TGTGCCAGCAGCTTGGTGGCAAACTATGGCTACACCTTC. This gives the protein CASSLVANYGYTF.

The CDR3 region is CASSNDRAANTIYF. As DNA, the CDR3 is TGTGCCAGTAGTAACGACAGGGCCGCCAACACCATATATTTT. The chain has TRBV19 and TRBJ1-3, with 7 positions matching TRBD1. The CDR3 length is 14 residues. J gave up 7 bases and V 4 bases, and 7 bases lay outside the gene matches. Germline V CDR1 and CDR2: LNHDA, SQIVND (reference sequence).

This chain uses TRBV20-1 with TRBJ2-7, with unresolved D. Trimming left V 6 bases short and J 4 bases short, with 10 bases between. CDR3 length: 11 residues. Germline V lookup: CDR1 DFQATT, CDR2 SNEGSKA (reference sequence). Here the CDR3 reads CSAQAAYEQYF. The CDR3 DNA sequence: TGCAGTGCCCAGGCTGCGTACGAGCAGTACTTC.

This chain links TRBV4-3 with TRBJ2-3; TRBD1 might be the D (5 bases). This CDR3 has 18 amino acids. CDR1 is LGHNA and CDR2 is YSLEER in the germline V gene. V was pared by 1 base and J by 6 bases, with 23 bases between. The CDR3 spells CASSQGLQGSIERDTQYF. The CDR3 nucleotides are TGCGCCAGCAGCCAAGGGCTTCAGGGTTCAATCGAAAGGGATACGCAGTATTTT.

This chain links TRBV19 with TRBJ1-2; TRBD1 matches 10 bases. This CDR3 spans 13 amino acids. Trimming took 7 bases from V and 5 from J; bases not matched to a gene: 4. The germline V gene encodes CDR1 LNHDA and CDR2 SQIVND (reference sequence). The CDR3 nucleotides are TGTGCCAGTACTCGACAGGGGGCTTATGGCTACACCTTC. Translated, it gives CASTRQGAYGYTF.